This TCR beta chain was captured by sequencing in a study of blood T cell repertoires in COVID-19. Across the study: The cDNA or gDNA used as material had been derived from T cells, B-cell-depleted T cells, or PBMCs.

Assay: immunoSEQ multiplex PCR; the TCRdb copy retains only in-frame clones and omits some. Among about 220,000 clones listed, approximately 81% were seen once. The receptor's source is a man aged 25 to 40 with active or convalescent COVID-19. Sequenced: peripheral blood.

The CDR3 loop is CASSQDHAGVHGYTF. The CDR3 nucleotides read TGTGCCAGCAGCCAAGATCACGCGGGGGTCCATGGCTACACCTTC. The chain carries TRBV14 and TRBJ1-2, with a weak D call TRBD1 (5 bases). V dropped 0 bases and J dropped 6 bases, with 14 bases sitting between them. Germline values: CDR1 SGHDN, CDR2 FVKESK. The CDR3 spans 15 residues.